These 20 T cell receptor beta chains were sequenced from one sample in a study of cytomegalovirus exposure and HLA in healthy donors. Both 60 Vbeta primers and 13 Jbeta primers went into the PCR. TCRdb keeps only in-frame clones here, not all; method: immunoSEQ multiplex PCR. The table shows 65,000 to 85,000 clones, with roughly 85% occurring only once. Input material: PBMCs. The receptors were sampled from a woman aged 25 to 45 in good health and CMV-seronegative.

CDR3 in DNA: TGTGCCAGCAGCTTCGGTTTAGCGTACTCCTACGAGCAGTACTTC. This sequence encodes CASSFGLAYSYEQYF. The chain recombines TRBV11-2 with TRBJ2-7; D is possibly TRBD2 (5 bases). The germline CDR1 and CDR2 sequences are SGHAT and FQNNGV. Trimming stripped 3 bases from V and 0 bases from J, with 12 bases between. The CDR3 is 15 residues long.

The chain has TRBV9 and TRBJ1-4; D possibly corresponds to TRBD1 (6 bases). The CDR3 covers 14 residues. Germline CDR1 and CDR2: SGDLS and YYNGEE. Trimming removed 5 bases from V and 8 bases from J, with 16 bases in between. DNA of the CDR3: TGTGCCAGCAGTCCCCAGGGGTGGGGCGAAAAACTGTTTTTT. Protein product: CASSPQGWGEKLFF.

This clone was observed a handful of times. The CDR3 DNA sequence: TGTGCCAGCAGCCCCTGGACAGGGGTTAATGAAAAACTGTTTTTT. This sequence encodes CASSPWTGVNEKLFF. This chain uses TRBV7-9 with TRBJ1-4; TRBD1 matches at 9 bases. The CDR3 has 15 amino acids. V shed 5 bases, J shed 4 bases, and the junction held 5 bases outside the gene matches. Germline V gene lookup returns CDR1 SEHNR and CDR2 FQNEAQ (reference sequence). Drawing the rest from reference TRBV7-9 and TRBJ1-4, the complete variable domain is DTGVSQNPRHKITKRGQNVTFRCDPISEHNRLYWYRQTLGQGPEFLTYFQNEAQLEKSRLLSDRFSAERPKGSFSTLEIQRTEQGDSAMYLCASSPWTGVNEKLFFGSGTQLSVL.

The count of this clone is one. This rearrangement joins TRBV30 to TRBJ1-6; D is unresolved. V lost 3 bases and J lost 8, with 17 bases in between. Germline lookup yields CDR1 GTSNPN and CDR2 SVGIG (reference sequence). The CDR3 is 15 amino acids. The CDR3 protein is CAWSIGRTAYSPLHF. The CDR3 DNA follows: TGTGCCTGGAGCATAGGGAGGACGGCCTATTCACCCCTCCACTTT.

The genes are TRBV29-1 and TRBJ1-4, with D unclear. Germline values: CDR1 SQVTM, CDR2 ANQGSEA. CDR3 size: 13 residues. Trimming shortened V by 4 bases and J by 6 bases, and 12 bases separated the two germline ends. CDR3 in amino acids: CSVGSGVDEKLFF. CDR3 sequence (DNA): TGCAGCGTTGGATCCGGGGTGGATGAAAAACTGTTTTTT.

The chain recombines TRBV19 with TRBJ2-3; 9 bases line up with TRBD2. The CDR3 runs 14 residues. From germline, CDR1 is LNHDA and CDR2 SQIVND (reference sequence). V lost 3 bases and J lost 4; bases outside the gene matches: 2. Here the CDR3 DNA reads TGTGCCAGTAGTATTCTAGCGGGGCCAGATACGCAGTATTTT. Translated: CASSILAGPDTQYF.

The V and J genes are TRBV9 and TRBJ2-2; TRBD2 might be the D (5 bases). Trimming took off 10 bases at V and 5 bases at J, with 12 bases between the two ends. CDR1 and CDR2 from the germline V gene are SGDLS and YYNGEE. This CDR3 has 12 residues. CDR3 amino acids: CAPPRGTGELFF. CDR3 nucleotides: TGTGCCCCCCCTCGCGGGACCGGGGAGCTGTTTTTT.

The chain is built from TRBV29-1 and TRBJ1-2; 10 bases fit TRBD1. CDR3 size: 11 residues. Losses at the gene ends were 7 bases for V and 7 bases for J; bases not matched to a gene: 3. Germline assignment: CDR1 SQVTM and CDR2 ANQGSEA. The CDR3 DNA reads TGCAGCGCGGGACAGGGGCCTGGCTACACCTTC. Protein product: CSAGQGPGYTF.

Only one count was recorded for this clone. The V call is TRBV21-1, the J call TRBJ1-2. TRBV21-1 is listed as a pseudogene. CDR3 length: 13 residues. CDR3 coding DNA: TGTGCCAGCCAGGGGAGGGTCATAAATGGCTACACCTTC. Protein sequence: CASQGRVINGYTF.

The rearrangement links TRBV27 to TRBJ2-3; TRBD2 might be the D (6 bases). Germline V gene lookup returns CDR1 MNHEY and CDR2 SMNVEV (reference sequence). V lost 10 bases and J lost 4, with 15 bases in between. The CDR3 extends over 13 amino acids. Here the CDR3 DNA reads TGTGCCACCGGAGGGTTGGGGGCAGATACGCAGTATTTT. This codes for CATGGLGADTQYF.

This chain uses TRBV5-1 with TRBJ1-2; D might be TRBD1 (5 bases). With 2 bases removed from V and 8 bases from J, the gap between germline ends came to 22 bases. The CDR3 loop spans 16 amino acids. Germline CDR1 reads SGHRS; CDR2 reads YFSETQ. CDR3 loop: CASSFVSWGPYRGYTF. In DNA form, the CDR3 reads TGCGCCAGCAGCTTCGTTTCTTGGGGCCCCTACCGCGGCTACACCTTC.

This clone was recorded only once. CDR3 residues: CASSQGQGNTEAFF. DNA for the CDR3: TGTGCCAGTAGTCAAGGACAGGGGAACACTGAAGCTTTCTTT. The genes are TRBV19 and TRBJ1-1, with TRBD1 matching 8 bases. The CDR3 length is 14 residues. V shed 5 bases and J 1 base; nucleotides not matched to a gene: 3. Germline V gene sequence: CDR1 LNHDA, CDR2 SQIVND (reference sequence).

The chain is built from TRBV27 and TRBJ2-1, with TRBD2 matching 12 bases. J gave up 8 bases and V 6 bases, and 8 bases lay outside the gene matches. CDR1 is MNHEY and CDR2 is SMNVEV in the germline V gene (reference sequence). The CDR3 is 15 residues long. The CDR3 protein is CASRLAGGHLDEQFF. The CDR3 DNA reads as TGTGCCAGCAGACTAGCGGGAGGCCACCTAGATGAGCAGTTCTTC.

The chain has TRBV11-2 and TRBJ2-7; TRBD2 agrees at 8 bases. The junction had 17 bases not matched to a gene; V was cut back by 4 bases and J by 6 bases. Germline assignment: CDR1 SGHAT and CDR2 FQNNGV. The CDR3 contains 17 residues. This chain's CDR3 is CASSSPRFGRAPSEQYF. Here the CDR3 DNA reads TGTGCCAGCAGCTCCCCTCGGTTCGGGAGGGCGCCAAGCGAGCAGTACTTC.

The chain carries TRBV4-2 and TRBJ1-1; TRBD1 might be the D (5 bases). Deletions cut 4 bases from V and 5 bases from J, with 17 bases between. The CDR3 is 15 residues long. From germline, CDR1 is LGHNA and CDR2 YNFKEQ. The DNA of the CDR3 is TGTGCCAGCAGCCCCTCAGAGGCCGGGGGAACTGAAGCTTTCTTT. This encodes CASSPSEAGGTEAFF.

The V and J genes are TRBV5-4 and TRBJ1-1; 12 bases align to TRBD1. With 3 bases clipped from V and 5 bases from J, the junction kept 11 bases outside the gene matches. The CDR3 sequence is 17 residues long. CDR1 SGHNT and CDR2 YYREEE come from the germline V gene (reference sequence). In DNA, the CDR3 is TGTGCCAGCAGCTCGTACCCGGGACAGGGGGCCCATACTGAAGCTTTCTTT. This translates into CASSSYPGQGAHTEAFF.

This rearrangement joins TRBV6-6 to TRBJ2-1; D perhaps matches TRBD2 (5 bases). The CDR3 consists of 15 residues. Per germline, CDR1 MNHNY and CDR2 SVGAGI (reference sequence). Trimming shortened V by 10 bases and J by 8 bases, and 24 bases separated the two germline ends. CDR3 nucleotide sequence: TGTGCCATAATGGACCCTGGAGGTAAGGCCGATGAGCAGTTCTTC. This encodes CAIMDPGGKADEQFF.

The rearrangement uses TRBV4-2 and TRBJ1-5, with D perhaps TRBD1 (5 bases). The germline CDR1 and CDR2 sequences are LGHNA and YNFKEQ. The V and J ends lost 0 bases and 4 bases respectively, with 10 bases between them. This CDR3 has 15 residues. Written as DNA, the CDR3 is TGTGCCAGCAGCCAAGACGGGCAGGGTAATCAGCCCCAGCATTTT. Protein: CASSQDGQGNQPQHF.

The chain has TRBV15 and TRBJ2-1; possible D gene TRBD2, 8 bases. Germline CDR1 and CDR2: LNHNV and YYDKDF (reference sequence). This CDR3 is built from 18 residues. V was cut by 0 bases and J by 7 bases, with 22 bases left in between. Here the CDR3 DNA reads TGTGCCACCAGCAGAGAGGGACTAGGGACAGCCCTGAGGAATGAGCAGTTCTTC. Translating gives CATSREGLGTALRNEQFF.

The V and J genes are TRBV15 and TRBJ2-1; 7 bases fit TRBD1. Germline values: CDR1 LNHNV, CDR2 YYDKDF (reference sequence). V gave up 5 bases and J gave up 7 bases; unmatched junction bases: 8. The CDR3 has 14 amino acids. The CDR3 region has the DNA TGTGCCACCAGCCCCTGGGACAGAGAGAATGAGCAGTTCTTC. Translating it yields CATSPWDRENEQFF.